This TCR beta chain was sequenced during a study of T-cell memory formation after mild COVID-19. At the level of the study: TCR clusters were largely donor specific.

Details on this clonotype: Its cognate antigen is unknown.

Germline CDR1 SGDLS, CDR2 YYNGEE. The CDR3 has 14 residues. The V gene lost 0 bases and the J gene lost 8 bases, with 12 bases spanning the gap. TCRdb re-called the 5' RACE reads through MiXCR, storing one row per CDR3 protein. The top ten clones hold 21% of a sample with over 300,000 distinct CDR3 sequences, around a fifth of them seen once. General study points: From day 15 to 85, contracting clones were balanced between CD4 and CD8, whereas later expanders leaned toward CD4+. CD4+ clones that contracted lay mainly in CM and EM; CD8+ ones lay in EMRA.

The chain links TRBV9 to TRBJ2-4; D uncertain. This receptor was identified in a man aged 18-30 years who had mild COVID-19 (a few samples of this study predate the infection). Cell type and time point are not known. The sample taken for sequencing was PBMCs or a T cell subset sorted from them (not recorded which). The CDR3 bases are TGTGCCAGCAGCGTAGCCCCCGGTAGATACATTCAGTACTTC. Protein: CASSVAPGRYIQYF.